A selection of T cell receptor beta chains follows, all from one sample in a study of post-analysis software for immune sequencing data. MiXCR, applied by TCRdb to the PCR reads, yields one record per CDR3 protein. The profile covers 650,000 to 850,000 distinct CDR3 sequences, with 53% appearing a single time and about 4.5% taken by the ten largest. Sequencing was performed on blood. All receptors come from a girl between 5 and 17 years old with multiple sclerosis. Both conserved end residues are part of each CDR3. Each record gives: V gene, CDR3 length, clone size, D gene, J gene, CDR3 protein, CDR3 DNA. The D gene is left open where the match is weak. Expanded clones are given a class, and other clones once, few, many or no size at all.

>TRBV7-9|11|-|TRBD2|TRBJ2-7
CASGRVYEQYF
TGTGCCAGCGGGAGGGTCTACGAGCAGTACTTC
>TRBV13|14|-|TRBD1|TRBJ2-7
CASRLTGDTYEQYF
TGTGCCAGCAGGTTGACAGGGGATACCTACGAGCAGTACTTC
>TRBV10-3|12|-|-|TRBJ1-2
CAIRGTSLGYTF
TGTGCCATCAGGGGCACTTCCCTCGGCTACACCTTC
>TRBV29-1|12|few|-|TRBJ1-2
CSVVDDDYGYTF
TGCAGCGTTGTTGACGATGACTATGGCTACACCTTC
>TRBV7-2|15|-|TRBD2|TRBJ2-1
CASSVTSATYNEQFF
TGTGCCAGCAGCGTTACTAGCGCAACCTACAATGAGCAGTTCTTC
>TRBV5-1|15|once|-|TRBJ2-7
CASSLAKELSYEQYF
TGCGCCAGCAGCCTAGCAAAGGAGTTGTCCTACGAGCAGTACTTC
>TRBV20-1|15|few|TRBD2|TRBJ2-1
CSASGWGSGDNEQFF
TGCAGTGCTAGTGGTTGGGGGAGCGGGGACAATGAGCAGTTCTTC
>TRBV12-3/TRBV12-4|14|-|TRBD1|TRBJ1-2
CASSMGQGGYGYTF
TGTGCCAGCAGTATGGGACAGGGCGGCTATGGCTACACCTTC
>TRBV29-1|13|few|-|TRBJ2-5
CSVRGQFQETQYF
TGCAGCGTGCGTGGACAGTTCCAAGAGACCCAGTACTTC
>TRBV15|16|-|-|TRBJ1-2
CATSRDIGSKIYGYTF
TGTGCCACCAGCAGGGACATAGGATCAAAAATCTATGGCTACACCTTC
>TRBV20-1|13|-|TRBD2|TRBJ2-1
CSAGAGGAREQFF
TGCAGTGCTGGGGCGGGGGGAGCCCGGGAGCAGTTCTTC
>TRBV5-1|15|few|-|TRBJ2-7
CASSLDGAVPYEQYF
TGCGCCAGCAGCCTGGATGGAGCCGTACCCTACGAGCAGTACTTC
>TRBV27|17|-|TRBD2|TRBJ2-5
CASTKTSGGGPQETQYF
TGTGCCAGCACCAAGACTAGCGGGGGGGGTCCACAAGAGACCCAGTACTTC
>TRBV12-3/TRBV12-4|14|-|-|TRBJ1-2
CASNTGQLGYGYTF
TGTGCCAGCAACACAGGGCAGCTGGGCTATGGCTACACCTTC
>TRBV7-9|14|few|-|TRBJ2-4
CASSALGGTLIQYF
TGTGCCAGCAGCGCCCTAGGCGGAACCCTCATTCAGTACTTC
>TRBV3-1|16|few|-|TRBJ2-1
CASSPLRENGNNEQFF
TGTGCCAGCAGCCCGCTTCGGGAGAATGGCAACAATGAGCAGTTCTTC
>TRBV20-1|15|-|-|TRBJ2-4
CSASGGPLAKNIQYF
TGCAGTGCTAGCGGGGGACCTTTAGCCAAAAACATTCAGTACTTC
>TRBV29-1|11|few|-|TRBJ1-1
CSVLGNTEAFF
TGCAGCGTTTTAGGGAACACTGAAGCTTTCTTT
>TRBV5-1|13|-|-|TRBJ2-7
CASSLAGSLEQYF
TGCGCCAGCAGCTTGGCCGGGAGTCTGGAGCAGTACTTC
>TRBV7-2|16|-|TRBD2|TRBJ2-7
CASSLVRPSGIYEQYF
TGTGCCAGCAGCTTAGTCCGTCCTAGCGGGATTTACGAGCAGTACTTC
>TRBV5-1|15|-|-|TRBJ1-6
CASSLGVDYNSPLHF
TGCGCCAGCAGCTTGGGCGTGGACTATAATTCACCCCTCCACTTT
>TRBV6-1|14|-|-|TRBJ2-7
CASSESRGRGGQYF
TGTGCCAGCAGTGAGTCCCGGGGCAGGGGAGGGCAGTACTTC